This is a list of T cell receptor beta chains from one sample in a study of cytomegalovirus exposure and HLA in healthy donors. Clones were sequenced by immunoSEQ multiplex PCR, and TCRdb holds only the in-frame ones, with some missing. This table holds around 130,000 clones, about two thirds found once. The specimen sequenced was PBMCs. The receptors originated from a woman between 55 and 75 years old in good health and CMV-seropositive. The CDR3 runs from the conserved cysteine through the conserved F or W. D genes are given only for firm matches. The listing skips clone size in some rows; elsewhere it reads once, few, many or a size class.

TRBV2	14	NA	TRBJ2-3	NA	TGTGCCAGCAGTTACAGGGATGGCACAGATACGCAGTATTTT	CASSYRDGTDTQYF
TRBV2	15	NA	TRBJ2-3	TRBD2	TGTGCCAGCAGTGAATATCTAGCGGGGGGAGCAACGCAGTATTTT	CASSEYLAGGATQYF
TRBV19	12	NA	TRBJ1-1	NA	TGTGCCAGTCGGTTTTCAGGGACTGAAGCTTTCTTT	CASRFSGTEAFF
TRBV13	16	once	TRBJ2-3	TRBD2	TGTGCCAGCAGCTTCCGGACTAGCGGGTACACAGATACGCAGTATTTT	CASSFRTSGYTDTQYF
TRBV19	14	NA	TRBJ2-4	NA	TGTGCCACTCTTATTACCGCGGGGGCTGTCATTCAGTACTTC	CATLITAGAVIQYF
TRBV6-5	14	NA	TRBJ2-2	TRBD1	TGTGCCAGCACCAGGACAGGGGACACCGGGGAGCTGTTTTTT	CASTRTGDTGELFF
TRBV10-3	13	NA	TRBJ1-5	NA	TGTGCCATCAGTGGGCAGGGGAATCAGCCCCAGCATTTT	CAISGQGNQPQHF
TRBV19	14	NA	TRBJ2-7	TRBD1	TGTGCCAGTAGTATCCGGGACAGGGGCCACGAGCAGTACTTC	CASSIRDRGHEQYF
TRBV9	15	NA	TRBJ2-5	NA	TGTGCCAGCAGCCTCGGGACTTCAAAGGGAGAGACCCAGTACTTC	CASSLGTSKGETQYF
TRBV4-2	17	NA	TRBJ2-3	TRBD2	TGTGCCAGCAGCCAAGTCCGAGCGGGGGGCAGCACAGATACGCAGTATTTT	CASSQVRAGGSTDTQYF
TRBV10-3	16	NA	TRBJ2-3	TRBD2	TGTGCCATCAGTGAGGCAGGCGGGGGGGCCGGAGATACGCAGTATTTT	CAISEAGGGAGDTQYF
TRBV4-2	14	few	TRBJ1-1	NA	TGTGCCAGCAGTGGGGGGGACGTGAACACTGAAGCTTTCTTT	CASSGGDVNTEAFF
TRBV4-1	11	NA	TRBJ2-1	TRBD1	TGCGCCAGCAGCCCCGGACAGGGGGCGTTCTTC	CASSPGQGAFF
TRBV5-4	14	NA	TRBJ1-2	NA	TGTGCCAGCAGCCTTTTCGGGACTGGCCGCGGCTACACCTTC	CASSLFGTGRGYTF
TRBV7-8	21	NA	TRBJ1-2	TRBD1	TGTGCCAGCAGCCACTTAGAAACCCAATCCACCGACAGGGGGCAAGTAGATGGCTACACCTTC	CASSHLETQSTDRGQVDGYTF
TRBV6-4	16	NA	TRBJ1-1	TRBD1	TGTGCCAGCAGTGACCCGACAGGGGCCCATCACACTGAAGCTTTCTTT	CASSDPTGAHHTEAFF
TRBV6-5	15	NA	TRBJ2-7	NA	TGTGCCAGCAGTTCCCGGACTGAGGATCCCTACGAGCAGTACTTC	CASSSRTEDPYEQYF
TRBV11-3	14	NA	TRBJ2-1	NA	TGTGCCAGCAGCCCGAGGGACTTGATAAATGAGCAGTTCTTC	CASSPRDLINEQFF
TRBV5-4	16	NA	TRBJ2-5	TRBD2	TGTGCCAGCAGCTTGGGGCTAGCGGGGGCAAAAGAGACCCAGTACTTC	CASSLGLAGAKETQYF
TRBV18	12	NA	TRBJ2-7	NA	TGTGCCAGCTCACCTACAGGGCGCGAGCAGTACTTC	CASSPTGREQYF
TRBV13	12	NA	TRBJ2-5	NA	TGTGCCAGCAGCCTTCCTCAAGAGACCCAGTACTTC	CASSLPQETQYF
TRBV9	14	NA	TRBJ1-4	NA	TGTGCCAGCAGCCCCGAACTCGCGTTTGAAAAACTGTTTTTT	CASSPELAFEKLFF
TRBV11-2	12	few	TRBJ2-7	TRBD2	TGTGCCAGCAGCCGCGGGAGCTACGAGCAGTACTTC	CASSRGSYEQYF
TRBV7-9	14	NA	TRBJ2-3	NA	TGTGCCAGCAGCCCCAGACTAAACACAGATACGCAGTATTTT	CASSPRLNTDTQYF
TRBV5-1	16	NA	TRBJ1-3	NA	TGCGCCAGCAGCCTTGTTGGGGGGAGATATGGAAACACCATATATTTT	CASSLVGGRYGNTIYF
TRBV7-9	14	NA	TRBJ2-1	NA	TGTGCCAGCAGCTTAGGGGGGCACGGGGATGAGCAGTTCTTC	CASSLGGHGDEQFF
TRBV2	14	NA	TRBJ1-1	NA	TGTGCCAGCAGTAGGACTGTCACGGGCACTGAAGCTTTCTTT	CASSRTVTGTEAFF
TRBV9	15	NA	TRBJ2-7	NA	TGTGCCAGCAGCGCGCGCCCGGGGAGCTCCTACGAGCAGTACTTC	CASSARPGSSYEQYF
TRBV2	13	NA	TRBJ1-2	NA	TGTGCCAGCGGGGAAAGGGGGAACTATGGCTACACCTTC	CASGERGNYGYTF
TRBV5-1	16	NA	TRBJ2-7	TRBD2	TGCGCCAGCAGCTTGGAGGGCGGGGGGAATACCTACGAGCAGTACTTC	CASSLEGGGNTYEQYF
TRBV5-3	16	NA	TRBJ2-7	TRBD2	TGTGCCAGAAGCTCCCCTACGGCTCCAGCGGGGGACGAGCAGTACTTC	CARSSPTAPAGDEQYF
TRBV11-3	13	few	TRBJ1-4	NA	TGTGCCAGCAGCTTGGGACTCGGTGGGGAACTGTTTTTT	CASSLGLGGELFF
TRBV7-3	14	NA	TRBJ1-1	NA	TGTGCCAGCAGCGCCTCTCGAGGGTTCACTGAAGCTTTCTTT	CASSASRGFTEAFF
TRBV2	14	NA	TRBJ2-7	TRBD1	TGTGCCAGCAAGGGACAGGCCGCCCTCTACGAGCAGTACTTC	CASKGQAALYEQYF
TRBV7-3	14	NA	TRBJ2-1	NA	TGTGCCAGCAGCATAAACACCGACTACAATGAGCAGTTCTTC	CASSINTDYNEQFF
TRBV10-3	18	NA	TRBJ2-1	TRBD2	TGTGCCATCAGGACAAGCGGGGGCGGGGGGAGTCCCTACAATGAGCAGTTCTTC	CAIRTSGGGGSPYNEQFF
TRBV5-1	14	NA	TRBJ1-2	NA	TGCGCCAGCAGCTTGGGGAGGGATCTTTCTCGCTACACCTTC	CASSLGRDLSRYTF
TRBV7-9	19	NA	TRBJ2-3	NA	TGTGCCAGCAGCTTAGACCGACTACTCCCGGTCCCGGCCACAGATACGCAGTATTTT	CASSLDRLLPVPATDTQYF
TRBV5-4	15	NA	TRBJ1-6	NA	TGTGCCAGCAGCTTTGCTCAGGGGTCCAATTCACCCCTCCACTTT	CASSFAQGSNSPLHF
TRBV5-1	16	NA	TRBJ2-2	NA	TGCGCCAGCAGCTCGACCGGGACTTTGAACACCGGGGAGCTGTTTTTT	CASSSTGTLNTGELFF
TRBV7-9	15	NA	TRBJ1-1	TRBD1	TGTGCCAGCAGCTTCGTTACAGGGGGTGACACTGAAGCTTTCTTT	CASSFVTGGDTEAFF
TRBV7-2	16	NA	TRBJ1-1	TRBD1	TGTGCCAGCAGCACCCGGACAGGAACCCCGAACACTGAAGCTTTCTTT	CASSTRTGTPNTEAFF
TRBV5-1	14	NA	TRBJ2-5	TRBD1	TGCGCCAGCAGCTTGATAACAGGGGGAGAGACCCAGTACTTC	CASSLITGGETQYF
TRBV18	18	NA	TRBJ1-2	NA	TGTGCCAGCTCACCGTTCCCGGTTCACCAGACAGCTAACTATGGCTACACCTTC	CASSPFPVHQTANYGYTF
TRBV19	13	NA	TRBJ1-5	NA	TGTGCCAGTACCCCGGTTAGCAATCAGCCCCAGCATTTT	CASTPVSNQPQHF
TRBV6-5	13	few	TRBJ2-3	NA	TGTGCCAGCAGTGTTCGGACAGCCGATACGCAGTATTTT	CASSVRTADTQYF
TRBV15	17	few	TRBJ1-1	TRBD1	TGTGCCACCAGCAGGGGGGTAGCACAGGGGCTGAACACTGAAGCTTTCTTT	CATSRGVAQGLNTEAFF
TRBV5-1	14	few	TRBJ1-4	NA	TGCGCCAGCAGAATCATGGGCAGGGGTGAAAAACTGTTTTTT	CASRIMGRGEKLFF
TRBV27	14	medium-sized	TRBJ1-5	TRBD1	TGTGCCAGCAGTTCAGGGGGCGAAAATCAGCCCCAGCATTTT	CASSSGGENQPQHF
TRBV4-2	13	NA	TRBJ2-5	NA	TGTGCCAGCAGCCCCGGGGTAAGAGAGACCCAGTACTTC	CASSPGVRETQYF
TRBV19	15	NA	TRBJ1-3	TRBD1	TGTGCCAGTAGTATGGAACAGGGGGCTGGAAACACCATATATTTT	CASSMEQGAGNTIYF
TRBV9	18	few	TRBJ2-3	TRBD2	TGTGCCAGCAGCGTAGAGGGTTCTAGCGGGGGGGCCGCAGATACGCAGTATTTT	CASSVEGSSGGAADTQYF
TRBV9	15	once	TRBJ1-6	NA	TGTGCCAGCAGCGTAGGTTCAGGGGTTAATTCACCCCTCCACTTT	CASSVGSGVNSPLHF
TRBV11-2	15	few	TRBJ1-3	NA	TGTGCCAGCAGCTTGGGCTTCGGCTCTGGAAACACCATATATTTT	CASSLGFGSGNTIYF
TRBV6-5	11	few	TRBJ2-7	NA	TGTGCCAGCAGAGACAGCTACGAGCAGTACTTC	CASRDSYEQYF
TRBV7-6	20	NA	TRBJ1-1	NA	TGTGCCAGCAGCTTATCGGGGGGACAAAGGGGCCCTGAAAGTCACACTGAAGCTTTCTTT	CASSLSGGQRGPESHTEAFF
TRBV27	15	NA	TRBJ2-6	NA	TGTGCCAGCAGATACGACAGGTCAGGGGCCAACGTCCTGACTTTC	CASRYDRSGANVLTF